This TCR beta chain was recorded in a study of T cells after yellow fever vaccination. A single record per CDR3 protein comes from TCRdb applying MiXCR to the 5' RACE reads. The table has 600,000 to 750,000 distinct CDR3 sequences, 9% to 15% seen once. This clonotype appeared a few times. CDR1 and CDR2 from the germline V gene are SGHTA and FQGNSA. CDR3 length: 14 residues. V was trimmed by 3 bases and J by 5 bases, leaving 11 bases between them. The chain couples TRBV7-2 to TRBJ2-1; D is unresolved. The starting material was PBMCs, obtained on the day of the yellow fever booster vaccination. The clonotype was recovered from a man aged 25 to 40 who received the YFV17D yellow fever vaccine. CDR3 nucleotides: TGTGCCAGCAGCTTGTTCGGAATCAACAATGAGCAGTTCTTC. Translation: CASSLFGINNEQFF.